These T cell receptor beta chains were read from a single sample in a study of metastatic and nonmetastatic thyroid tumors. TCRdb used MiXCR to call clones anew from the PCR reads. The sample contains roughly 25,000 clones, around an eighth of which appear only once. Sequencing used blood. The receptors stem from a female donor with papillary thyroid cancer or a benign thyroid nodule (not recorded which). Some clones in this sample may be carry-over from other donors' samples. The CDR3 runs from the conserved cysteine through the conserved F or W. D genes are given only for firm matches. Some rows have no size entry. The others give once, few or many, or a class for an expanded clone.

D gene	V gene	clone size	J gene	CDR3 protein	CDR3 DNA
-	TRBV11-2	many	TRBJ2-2	CASSLDRGTGELFF	TGTGCCAGCAGCTTAGATCGGGGAACCGGGGAGCTGTTTTTT
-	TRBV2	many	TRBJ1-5	CASSEGRPSNQPQHF	TGTGCCAGCAGTGAAGGCCGGCCGAGCAATCAGCCCCAGCATTTT
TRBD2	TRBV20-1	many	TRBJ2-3	CSARGLAADTQYF	TGCAGTGCTAGAGGACTAGCGGCAGATACGCAGTATTTT
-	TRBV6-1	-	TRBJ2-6	CANSQGFSGANVLTF	TGTGCCAACTCCCAGGGATTCTCTGGGGCCAACGTCCTGACTTTC
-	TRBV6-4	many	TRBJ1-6	CASSVTVNSPLHF	TGTGCCAGCAGTGTTACAGTTAATTCACCCCTCCACTTT
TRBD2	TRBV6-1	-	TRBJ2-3	CASRWAGGGEDTQYF	TGTGCCAGCAGGTGGGCGGGGGGGGGGGAGGATACGCAGTATTTT
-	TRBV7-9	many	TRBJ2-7	CASSFSSEPYEQYF	TGTGCCAGCAGCTTCTCTAGCGAGCCCTACGAGCAGTACTTC
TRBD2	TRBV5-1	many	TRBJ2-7	CASSLGLPTSGWTYEQYF	TGCGCCAGCAGCTTGGGGCTTCCGACTAGCGGGTGGACCTACGAGCAGTACTTC
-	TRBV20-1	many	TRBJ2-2	CSARDPKTRGRTGELFF	TGCAGTGCTAGAGACCCGAAGACCCGCGGGCGCACCGGGGAGCTGTTTTTT
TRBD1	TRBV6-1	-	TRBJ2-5	CASRQILSLGTGSGETQYF	TGTGCCAGCAGACAAATACTATCCTTAGGGACAGGGTCTGGGGAGACCCAGTACTTC
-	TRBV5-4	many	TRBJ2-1	CASSLAATANNEQFF	TGTGCCAGCAGCTTGGCCGCCACCGCTAACAATGAGCAGTTCTTC
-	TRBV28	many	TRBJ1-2	CASSSPDAGGVGYTF	TGTGCCAGCAGTTCACCTGACGCTGGGGGTGTCGGCTACACCTTC
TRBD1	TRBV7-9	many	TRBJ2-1	CASSLTNRGGEQFF	TGTGCCAGCAGCTTAACAAACAGGGGTGGTGAGCAGTTCTTC
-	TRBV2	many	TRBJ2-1	CASSERVGSQDNEQFF	TGTGCCAGCAGTGAAAGGGTGGGATCGCAAGACAATGAGCAGTTCTTC
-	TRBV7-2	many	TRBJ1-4	CASSLDTLEKLFF	TGTGCCAGCAGCTTAGACACCCTAGAAAAACTGTTTTTT
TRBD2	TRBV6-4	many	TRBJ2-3	CASSDSASGSDTQYF	TGTGCCAGCAGTGACTCGGCTAGCGGGTCTGATACGCAGTATTTT
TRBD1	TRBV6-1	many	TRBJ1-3	CASSEHRGTGNTIYF	TGTGCCAGCAGTGAGCACAGGGGGACTGGAAACACCATATATTTT
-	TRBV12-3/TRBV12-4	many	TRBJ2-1	CASSFSSNTKEQFF	TGTGCCAGCAGTTTTTCGTCAAATACGAAGGAGCAGTTCTTC
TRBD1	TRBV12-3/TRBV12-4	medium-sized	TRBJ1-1	CASSSHRGFTEAFF	TGTGCCAGCAGTTCTCACAGGGGGTTTACTGAAGCTTTCTTT
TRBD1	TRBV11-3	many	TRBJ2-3	CASSQDRETDTQYF	TGTGCCAGCAGCCAAGACAGGGAGACAGATACGCAGTATTTT
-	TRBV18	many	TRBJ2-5	CASSPKSARDTQYF	TGTGCCAGCTCACCGAAGAGCGCCCGGGATACCCAGTACTTC
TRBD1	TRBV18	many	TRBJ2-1	CASSPPQGDRSEQFF	TGTGCCAGCTCACCCCCCCAGGGGGATAGGAGTGAGCAGTTCTTC
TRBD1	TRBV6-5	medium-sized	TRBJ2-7	CASSYSTGEPYEQYF	TGTGCCAGCAGTTACTCGACAGGGGAACCCTACGAGCAGTACTTC
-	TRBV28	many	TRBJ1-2	CASSPSLGQFHYGYTF	TGTGCCAGCAGCCCCTCTCTCGGACAGTTTCACTATGGCTACACCTTC
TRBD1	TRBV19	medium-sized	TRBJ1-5	CASSSTGGSNQPQHF	TGTGCCAGTAGTTCGACAGGGGGTAGCAATCAGCCCCAGCATTTT
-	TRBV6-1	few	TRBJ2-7	CASTVGETPGKQYF	TGTGCCAGCACCGTGGGCGAAACCCCGGGGAAGCAGTACTTC
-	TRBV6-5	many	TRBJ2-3	CASSYHSGGADTQYF	TGTGCCAGCAGTTACCACTCAGGGGGGGCAGATACGCAGTATTTT
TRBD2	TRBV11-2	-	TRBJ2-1	CASSQSGNRNEQFF	TGTGCCAGCAGCCAAAGCGGGAATCGGAATGAGCAGTTCTTC
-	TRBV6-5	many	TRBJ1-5	CASSYSSGQPQHF	TGTGCCAGCAGTTACTCCTCGGGACAGCCCCAGCATTTT
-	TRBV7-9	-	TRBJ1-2	CASEPLGGDFDGYTF	TGTGCCAGCGAACCCTTGGGCGGGGATTTCGATGGCTACACCTTC
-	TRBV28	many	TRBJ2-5	CASSLSGLTQYF	TGTGCCAGCAGTTTGTCCGGGTTGACCCAGTACTTC
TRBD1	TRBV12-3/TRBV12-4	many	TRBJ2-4	CASRPTGGARDIQYF	TGTGCCAGCAGGCCGACAGGGGGCGCGAGGGACATTCAGTACTTC
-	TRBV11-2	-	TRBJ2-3	CASSPEAPRADTQYF	TGTGCCAGCAGCCCAGAGGCCCCTAGGGCAGATACGCAGTATTTT
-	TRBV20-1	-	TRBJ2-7	CSASKGEGFLEQYF	TGCAGTGCGAGCAAGGGTGAAGGCTTTCTCGAGCAGTACTTC
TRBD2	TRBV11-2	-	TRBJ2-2	CASIPGRTSGFVTGELFF	TGTGCCAGCATCCCGGGGCGGACTAGCGGCTTTGTCACCGGGGAGCTGTTTTTT
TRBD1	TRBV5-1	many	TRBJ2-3	CASSMGQGGDTQYF	TGCGCCAGCAGCATGGGACAGGGGGGAGATACGCAGTATTTT
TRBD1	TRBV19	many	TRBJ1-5	CASTPGQRSQPQHF	TGTGCCAGTACCCCGGGACAGCGAAGTCAGCCCCAGCATTTT
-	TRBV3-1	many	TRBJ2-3	CASSQGGSFTDTQYF	TGTGCCAGCAGCCAAGGCGGCTCCTTCACAGATACGCAGTATTTT
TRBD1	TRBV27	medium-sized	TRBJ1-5	CASSRQGAMNSNQPQHF	TGTGCCAGCAGCCGACAGGGGGCGATGAATAGCAATCAGCCCCAGCATTTT
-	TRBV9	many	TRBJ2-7	CASSPGGPDRSYEQYF	TGTGCCAGCAGCCCCGGCGGACCCGACAGGTCCTACGAGCAGTACTTC
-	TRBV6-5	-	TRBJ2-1	CASSDSEYNEQFF	TGTGCCAGCAGTGACTCCGAGTACAATGAGCAGTTCTTC
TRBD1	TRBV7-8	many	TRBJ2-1	CASSLQTGTGNNEQFF	TGTGCCAGCAGCTTACAAACCGGGACAGGGAACAATGAGCAGTTCTTC
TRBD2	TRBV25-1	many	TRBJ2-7	CASSLAGAQYEQYF	TGTGCCAGTTCGCTAGCGGGAGCTCAGTACGAGCAGTACTTC
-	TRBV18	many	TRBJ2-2	CASSPDRRNTGELFF	TGTGCCAGCTCACCCGACAGGCGTAACACCGGGGAGCTGTTTTTT
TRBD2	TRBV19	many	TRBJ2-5	CASSHSGGPYQETQYF	TGTGCCAGTAGCCACTCGGGGGGACCGTACCAAGAGACCCAGTACTTC
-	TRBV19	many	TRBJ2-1	CASSIGRAGAYNEQFF	TGTGCCAGTAGTATTGGAAGGGCAGGGGCCTACAATGAGCAGTTCTTC
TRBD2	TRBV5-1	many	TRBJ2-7	CASSTRTSGSYEQYF	TGCGCCAGCAGCACCCGGACTAGCGGCTCCTACGAGCAGTACTTC
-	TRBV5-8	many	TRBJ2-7	CASSLGPWAEQYF	TGTGCCAGCAGCTTGGGCCCCTGGGCCGAGCAGTACTTC
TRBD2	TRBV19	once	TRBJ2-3	CASSVAGSGGAEDTQYF	TGTGCCAGCAGCGTGGCTGGGAGCGGGGGGGCTGAAGATACGCAGTATTTT
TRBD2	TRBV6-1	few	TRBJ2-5	CASSGTSGNLRETQYF	TGTGCCAGCAGTGGGACTAGCGGGAACTTAAGAGAGACCCAGTACTTC